The count of the clone carrying this T cell receptor (beta chain) is one. The antigen remains undetermined. The record originates from a study of STAT3 mutations in large granular lymphocyte leukemia. Whole-study results and caveats: In T-cell large granular lymphocyte leukemia, about half of patients showed multiple immunodominant subclonotypes. In several patients, dominant TCR clone burden exceeded STAT3 mutant burden, suggesting STAT3 mutation arose secondarily. After therapy, 6 of 18 patients switched clonotypes, all new clones STAT3 wild type. Clonal expansion was inferred from samples taken at other timepoints.

Some clones are missing from TCRdb's copy, which holds only in-frame ones; the method was immunoSEQ multiplex PCR. The table shows more than 9,500 clones, with 85% occurring only once. The germline V gene encodes CDR1 SGHRS and CDR2 YFSETQ. J lost 4 bases, V lost 4 bases, and 7 bases had no gene match. The CDR3 totals 15 residues. This sequence was found in a man older than 75 with T-cell large granular lymphocyte leukemia. Some clones in this sample may be carry-over from other donors' samples. Sequenced material: peripheral blood mononuclear cells. The rearrangement joins TRBV5-1 to TRBJ1-2, with 10 bases fitting TRBD1. CDR3 region: CASSPTGGDTYGYTF. CDR3 sequence (DNA): TGCGCCAGCAGCCCGACAGGGGGCGACACCTATGGCTACACCTTC.